This record covers a single T cell receptor (beta chain). Sequencing targeted TCR beta in blood CD8+ and CD4+ T cells. The control group consisted of healthy donors matched for age and sex. Random hexamers primed reverse transcription of about 0.5 to 1 ug RNA. TCRdb re-called the immunoSEQ multiplex PCR reads with MiXCR, one entry per CDR3 protein. The sample has about 120,000 distinct CDR3 sequences, about 90% seen once. The sample originates from a study of CD8 T cells in Susac syndrome. The CDR3 has 13 amino acids. V shed 2 bases and J shed 6 bases, with 10 bases lying between them. Germline V gene sequence: CDR1 SNHLY, CDR2 FYNNEI.

This receptor was identified in a human donor in good health. Sequencing input: CD8+ T cells from PBMCs. V gene TRBV2 combines with J gene TRBJ1-2; tentative D call: TRBD1 (5 bases). The CDR3 nucleotides read TGTGCCAGCAGTGAAAGGACACGAGATGGCTACACCTTC. Amino acids: CASSERTRDGYTF.